This is a list of T cell receptor beta chains from one sample in a study of Graves' ophthalmopathy and Graves' hyperthyroidism. TCRdb re-derived calls from the multiplex PCR reads in MiXCR, one entry per CDR3 protein. There are hundreds of thousands of distinct CDR3 sequences in the sample; around 42% occur only once, and around 47% lies in the top ten. Sequencing used peripheral blood. The receptors come from an adult man with Graves' ophthalmopathy. The conserved cysteine and the conserved F or W are not part of the CDR3 here.

j_call,v_call,cdr3_aa
TRBJ1-4,TRBV29-1,SVEDSGGGEKLF
TRBJ1-5,TRBV4-1,ASSQVGPQVSDQPQH
TRBJ1-2,TRBV5-1,ASSLAVQGARGYT
TRBJ1-3,TRBV20-1,SARGGTSGGNTIY
TRBJ1-2,TRBV20-1,SARRGGQGGGGYT
TRBJ1-1,TRBV7-2,ASSKGQGLQAF
TRBJ1-1,TRBV20-1,SAQGQPNTEAF
TRBJ2-7,TRBV10-3,ASRPRTSGSYEQY
TRBJ2-7,TRBV6-2/TRBV6-3,ASSSQRSSYEQY
TRBJ1-4,TRBV12-3/TRBV12-4,ASSLQQVRGKLF
TRBJ1-5,TRBV6-1,ASSPSQGNSNQPQH
TRBJ2-7,TRBV10-3,ATGASGASEQY
TRBJ1-6,TRBV9,ASSFTPGGNSPLH
TRBJ1-5,TRBV7-2,ASSRDSNSNQPQH
TRBJ1-3,TRBV9,ASSVREGGDTIY
TRBJ1-1,TRBV19,ASSPVGLSTEAF
TRBJ2-5,TRBV5-1,ASSDVRAQETQY
TRBJ1-5,TRBV7-9,ASSLGQGYQPQH
TRBJ1-6,TRBV6-4,ASSEGVRNSPLH
TRBJ1-5,TRBV7-2,ASSLRTGDEQPQH
TRBJ1-5,TRBV28,ASSLPPVGAQH
TRBJ2-5,TRBV7-9,ASSLARERIFQETQY
TRBJ2-2,TRBV4-1,ASSQEGGSWPGELF
TRBJ2-5,TRBV29-1,SVLQGQVGETQY